This T cell receptor beta chain is from a study of CD8 T cells in seronegative destructive rheumatoid arthritis (dated by TCRdb to the early 2020s). Regarding the research as a whole: Most of the eight CND-RA patients were receiving biological drugs at sampling. The seropositive RA, seronegative RA and healthy control comparison cohorts were obtained from an earlier published TCRbeta dataset rather than being newly sequenced. Peripheral CD8+ TCRbeta repertoires of CCP-negative destructive rheumatoid arthritis (CND-RA) patients were compared with newly diagnosed seropositive RA, seronegative RA and healthy controls. The investigation overall reported the following: Across the 100,000 or so clonotypes tested, no public clonotype enrichment was retained after Benjamini-Hochberg correction. Because diagnostic samples were lacking, the TCR repertoire differences may partly reflect years of poor disease control rather than having been present at onset. Compared with controls and other RA subtypes, CND-RA repertoires contained more CMV-reactive and fewer influenza A-reactive CD8+ TCRbeta sequences. The small size of the CND-RA cohort was acknowledged as a limitation of the study. CND-RA patients appeared to carry a distinct set of enriched public clonotypes, which the authors read as support for a separate disease subset. Once age was adjusted for, the CD8+ TCRbeta repertoires of CND-RA patients appeared less diverse and more clonal than the repertoires of other RA subtypes.

A note on this clone: Its cognate antigen has yet to be identified. It has no much larger one-base neighbor in the sample; base qualities were not kept.

CND-RA patients tested negative on the clinical CCP2 antibody test, and even with active therapy their joint destruction kept progressing. Every CND-RA patient had failed conventional anti-rheumatic therapy and showed typical joint destruction in the wrists and ankles. Sampling of CND-RA patients was performed not at diagnosis but after long disease histories, which spanned decades in several cases. Around 45 millilitres of EDTA-anticoagulated peripheral blood were drawn from each patient. Ficoll-Paque PLUS density gradient separation was used to isolate peripheral blood mononuclear cells. Using AutoMACS magnetic bead positive selection, CD8+ cells were isolated from either fresh or cryopreserved PBMCs, and flow cytometry was used to check purity. Genomic DNA was extracted with Nucleospin Tissue or Tissue XS kits and quantified on a Qubit 2.0 fluorometer. Reading the germline V gene gives CDR1 MDHEN and CDR2 SYDVKM. The CDR3 has 15 amino acids, counting the end cysteine and phenylalanine. This entry keeps only the CDR3 DNA: 45 bases, framed from base 1. Trimming removed 6 bases from V and 2 bases from J, leaving 17 bases between the germline ends.

Genomic DNA from CD8+ cells was used for TCRbeta sequencing according to the manufacturer's instructions. The immunoSEQ assay was used for TCRbeta sequencing, which was carried out at a genomics technology centre in Finland. Per the authors' processing: Clonotype tables from the immunoSEQ preprocessing pipeline were converted to VDJtools format, and non-productive clonotypes were removed. Any sample with fewer than 10,000 reads was excluded, the remaining samples were subsampled to 10,000 reads, and most of the eight CND-RA samples made it through. The VDJtools CalcDiversityStats function was applied to data subsampled to 10,000 reads to calculate Shannon-Wiener, Simpson and clonality indices. Non-singleton TCRbeta clonotypes were hard-matched, with no mismatches allowed, against VDJdb to infer antigen specificity. CDR3 sequences differing by one amino acid (Hamming distance 1) were grouped into clusters with potentially shared antigen targets. After groups were resampled to six samples, public clonotypes were tested for group enrichment with one-sided Fisher's exact tests, and this procedure was repeated ten times. TCRdb carries this immuneACCESS record with in-frame sequences only. Its versions omit some clonotypes, under half of them owing to an unresolved V gene in the studies checked, with the rest unexplained. Clone size and V and J calls were adopted from that table, with D and trimming inferred from the DNA. This sample comprises 850 to 950 clones, 84% of them detected only once. The ten largest make up around 20% of the sample.

This receptor was taken from a woman aged 60 to 80 with seronegative destructive rheumatoid arthritis. Sequenced material: CD8+ T cells from blood. Here the chain combines TRBV28 and TRBJ2-7, with a weak D call of TRBD1 (6 bases match). CDR3 region: CASSLGGHLTYEQYF. The bases are TGTGCCAGCAGCCTTGGGGGACATCTAACCTACGAGCAGTACTTC. When the CDR3 is completed using the reference TRBV28 and TRBJ2-7 genes on either side, the full variable domain is DVKVTQSSRYLVKRTGEKVFLECVQDMDHENMFWYRQDPGLGLRLIYFSYDVKMKEKGDIPEGYSVSREKKERFSLILESASTNQTSMYLCASSLGGHLTYEQYFGPGTRLTVT.